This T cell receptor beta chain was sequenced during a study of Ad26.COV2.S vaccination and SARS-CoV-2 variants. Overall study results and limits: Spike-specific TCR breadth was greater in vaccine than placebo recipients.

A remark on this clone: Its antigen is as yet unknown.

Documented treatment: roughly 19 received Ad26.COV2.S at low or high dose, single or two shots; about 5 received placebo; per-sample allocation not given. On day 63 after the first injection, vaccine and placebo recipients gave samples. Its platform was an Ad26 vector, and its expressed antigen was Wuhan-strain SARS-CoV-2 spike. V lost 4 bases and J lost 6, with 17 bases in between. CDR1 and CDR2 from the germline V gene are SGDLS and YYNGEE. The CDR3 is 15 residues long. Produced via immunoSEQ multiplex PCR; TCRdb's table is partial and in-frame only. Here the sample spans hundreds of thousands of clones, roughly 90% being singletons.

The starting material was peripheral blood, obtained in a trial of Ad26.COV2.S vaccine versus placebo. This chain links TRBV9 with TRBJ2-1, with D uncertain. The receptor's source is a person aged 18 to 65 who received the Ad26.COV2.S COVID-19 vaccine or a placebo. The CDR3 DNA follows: TGTGCCAGCAGCCAAGGGATAGAAAGAACCAATGAGCAGTTCTTC. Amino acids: CASSQGIERTNEQFF.